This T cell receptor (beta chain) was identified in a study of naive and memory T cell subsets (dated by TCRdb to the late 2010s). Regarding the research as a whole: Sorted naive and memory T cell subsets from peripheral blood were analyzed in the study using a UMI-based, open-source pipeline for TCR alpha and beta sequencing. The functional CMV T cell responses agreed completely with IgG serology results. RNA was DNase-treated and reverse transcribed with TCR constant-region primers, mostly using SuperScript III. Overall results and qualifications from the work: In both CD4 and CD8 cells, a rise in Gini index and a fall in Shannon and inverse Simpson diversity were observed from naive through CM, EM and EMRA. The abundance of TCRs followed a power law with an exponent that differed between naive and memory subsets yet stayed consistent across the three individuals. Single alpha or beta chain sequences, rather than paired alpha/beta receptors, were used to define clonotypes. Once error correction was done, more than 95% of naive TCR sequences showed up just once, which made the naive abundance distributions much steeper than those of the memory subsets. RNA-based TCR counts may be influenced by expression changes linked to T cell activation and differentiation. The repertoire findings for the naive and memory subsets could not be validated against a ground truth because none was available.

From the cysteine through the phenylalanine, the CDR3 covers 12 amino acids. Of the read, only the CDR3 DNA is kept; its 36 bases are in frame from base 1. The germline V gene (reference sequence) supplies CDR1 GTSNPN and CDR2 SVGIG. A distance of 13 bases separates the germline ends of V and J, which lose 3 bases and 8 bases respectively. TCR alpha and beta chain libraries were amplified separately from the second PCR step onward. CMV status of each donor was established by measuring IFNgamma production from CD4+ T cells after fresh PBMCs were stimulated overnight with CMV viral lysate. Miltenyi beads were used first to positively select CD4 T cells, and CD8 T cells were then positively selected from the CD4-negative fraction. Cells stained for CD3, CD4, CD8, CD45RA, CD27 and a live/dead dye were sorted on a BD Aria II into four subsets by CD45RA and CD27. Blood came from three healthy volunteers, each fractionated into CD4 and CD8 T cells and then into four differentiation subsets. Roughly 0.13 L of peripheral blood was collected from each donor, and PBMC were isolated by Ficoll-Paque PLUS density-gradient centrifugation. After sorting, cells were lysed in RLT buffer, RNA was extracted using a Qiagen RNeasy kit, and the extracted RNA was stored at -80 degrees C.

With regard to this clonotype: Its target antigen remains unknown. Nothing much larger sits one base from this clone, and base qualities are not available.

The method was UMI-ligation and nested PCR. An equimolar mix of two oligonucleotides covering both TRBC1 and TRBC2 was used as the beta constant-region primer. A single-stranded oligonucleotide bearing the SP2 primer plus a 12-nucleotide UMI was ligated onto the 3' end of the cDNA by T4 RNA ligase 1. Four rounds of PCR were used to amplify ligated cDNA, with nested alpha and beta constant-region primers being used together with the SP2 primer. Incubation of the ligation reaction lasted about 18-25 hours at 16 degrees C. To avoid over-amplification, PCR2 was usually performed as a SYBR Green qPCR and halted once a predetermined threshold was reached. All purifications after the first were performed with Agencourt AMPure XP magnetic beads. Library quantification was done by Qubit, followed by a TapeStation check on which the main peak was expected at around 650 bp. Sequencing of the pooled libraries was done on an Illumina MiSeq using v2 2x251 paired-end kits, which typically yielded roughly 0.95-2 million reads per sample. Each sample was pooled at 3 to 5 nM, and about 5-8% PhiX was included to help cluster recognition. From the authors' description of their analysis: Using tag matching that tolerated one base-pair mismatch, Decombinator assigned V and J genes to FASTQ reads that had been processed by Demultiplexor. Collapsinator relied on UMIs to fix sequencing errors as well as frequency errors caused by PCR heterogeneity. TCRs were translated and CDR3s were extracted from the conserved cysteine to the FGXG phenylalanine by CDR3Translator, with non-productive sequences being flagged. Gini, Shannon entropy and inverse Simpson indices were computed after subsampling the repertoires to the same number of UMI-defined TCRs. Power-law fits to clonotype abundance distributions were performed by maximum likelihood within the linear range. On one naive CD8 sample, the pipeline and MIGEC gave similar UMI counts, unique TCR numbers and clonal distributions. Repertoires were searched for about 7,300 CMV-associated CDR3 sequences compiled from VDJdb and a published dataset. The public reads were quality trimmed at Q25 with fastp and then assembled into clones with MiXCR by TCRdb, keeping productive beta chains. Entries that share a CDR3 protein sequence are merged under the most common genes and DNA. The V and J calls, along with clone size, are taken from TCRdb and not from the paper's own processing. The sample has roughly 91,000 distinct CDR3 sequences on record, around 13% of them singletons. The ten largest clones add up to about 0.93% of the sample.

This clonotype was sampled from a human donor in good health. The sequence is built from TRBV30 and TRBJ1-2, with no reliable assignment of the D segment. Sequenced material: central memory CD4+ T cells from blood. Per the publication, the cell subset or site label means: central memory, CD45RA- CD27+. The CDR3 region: CAWSSSVGGYTF. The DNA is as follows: TGTGCCTGGAGCTCGTCGGTGGGCGGCTACACCTTC. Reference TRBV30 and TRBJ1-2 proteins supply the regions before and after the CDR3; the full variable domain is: SQTIHQWPATLVQPVGSPLSLECTVEGTSNPNLYWYRQAAGRGLQLLFYSVGIGQISSEVPQNLSASRPQDRQFILSSKKLLLSDSGFYLCAWSSSVGGYTFGSGTRLTVV.